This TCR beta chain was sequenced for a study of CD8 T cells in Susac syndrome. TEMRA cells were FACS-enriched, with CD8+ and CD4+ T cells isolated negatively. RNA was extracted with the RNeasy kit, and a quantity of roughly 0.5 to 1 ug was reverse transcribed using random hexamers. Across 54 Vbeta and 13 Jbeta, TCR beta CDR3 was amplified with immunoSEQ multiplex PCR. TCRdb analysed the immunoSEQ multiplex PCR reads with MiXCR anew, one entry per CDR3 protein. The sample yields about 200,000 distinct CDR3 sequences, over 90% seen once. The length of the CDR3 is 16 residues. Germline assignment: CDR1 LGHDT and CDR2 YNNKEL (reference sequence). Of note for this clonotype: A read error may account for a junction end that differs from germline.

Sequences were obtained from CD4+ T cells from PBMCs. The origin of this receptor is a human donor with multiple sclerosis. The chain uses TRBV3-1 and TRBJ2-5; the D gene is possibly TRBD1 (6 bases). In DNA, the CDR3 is TGTGCCAGCAGGCAAGGAGCCGGGACACCACAAGAGACCCAGTACTTC. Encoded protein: CASRQGAGTPQETQYF.